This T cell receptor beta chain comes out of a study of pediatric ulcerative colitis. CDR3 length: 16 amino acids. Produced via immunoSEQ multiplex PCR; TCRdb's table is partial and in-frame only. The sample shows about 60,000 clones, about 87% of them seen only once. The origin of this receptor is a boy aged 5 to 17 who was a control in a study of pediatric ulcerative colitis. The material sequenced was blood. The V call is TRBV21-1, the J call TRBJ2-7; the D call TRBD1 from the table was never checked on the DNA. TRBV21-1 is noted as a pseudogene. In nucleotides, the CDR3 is TGTGCCAGCAGCCTCGGGCGGGACAGGGAAACCTACGAGCAGTACTTC. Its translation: CASSLGRDRETYEQYF.